This TCR beta chain comes out of a study of T cell repertoires in cytomegalovirus infection. Across the whole study: Public TCR beta signatures were indicative of both CMV infection and a matching HLA type.

Broader study findings: The cumulative frequency of public TCR beta families identified carriers of CMV plus the relevant HLA. CMV-specific TCR beta clonotypes restricted by HLA-C dominated the ex vivo response.

This clonotype was seen at least ten times. What it binds is not known. TCRdb fed the reads into MiXCR, producing one record per CDR3 protein. The sample lists 510,000 or so distinct CDR3 sequences; about 30% were seen once. The CDR3 is 16 amino acids. Germline V gene lookup returns CDR1 SGHTA and CDR2 FQGNSA. With 2 bases removed from V and 0 bases from J, the gap between germline ends came to 11 bases. This clonotype originated in a human donor in good health (CMV status not recorded). Some clones in this sample may be carry-over from other donors' samples. Sequencing was carried out using PBMCs. The chain joins TRBV7-2 to TRBJ1-5; the D is unclear. CDR3 amino acids: CASSLSGSYSNQPQHF. Here the CDR3 DNA reads TGTGCCAGCAGCTTATCTGGCTCGTATAGCAATCAGCCCCAGCATTTT.